This TCR beta chain was identified during a study of blood T cell repertoires in COVID-19. Study-level background: Material from acute and convalescent COVID-19 was sourced from the United States, Italy and Spain. The analysed material was cDNA or gDNA that came from T cells, B-cell-depleted T cells, or PBMCs.

The CDR3 has 17 amino acids. CDR1 and CDR2 (germline): SGHRS, YFSETQ. V lost 4 bases and J lost 6; bases outside the gene matches: 8. Original data processing: Reference gene primers were amplified, and this amplification served to estimate nucleated cell counts. Assay used: immunoSEQ multiplex PCR; TCRdb lists only in-frame clones, some missing. That table is the source of V, J and clone size, and D and trimming were worked out from the DNA. The table records roughly 71,000 clones, around 82% of them present only once. The sample comprised peripheral blood. This rearrangement joins TRBV5-1 to TRBJ2-1; 15 bases are a match to TRBD2. The receptor was derived from a man aged 50 or older with active COVID-19. The CDR3 coding sequence is TGCGCCAGCAGCCCTGACCCGGGACTAGCGGGAGGCAATGAGCAGTTCTTC. As protein: CASSPDPGLAGGNEQFF.